Each of the 10 T cell receptor beta chains below was sequenced from the same sample in a study of response to subunit inactivated influenza vaccine. TCRdb processed the RT-PCR reads anew with MiXCR; each CDR3 protein has one entry. The sample yields hundreds of thousands of distinct CDR3 sequences, 14% seen once. Sequenced material: PBMCs from blood, taken 14 to 15 days before vaccination. All receptors derive from a man aged 50 or older who received an inactivated influenza vaccine.

V usage is TRBV11-1 and J usage is TRBJ2-5; D unresolved. Per the germline V gene, CDR1 is SGHAT and CDR2 is FQDESV (reference sequence). CDR3 length: 16 amino acids. Trimming pared 5 bases from V and 0 bases from J, leaving 16 bases between. In DNA form, the CDR3 reads TGTGCCAGCAGCCCGAAAAGTCGAGGTAACCAAGAGACCCAGTACTTC. Amino acids: CASSPKSRGNQETQYF. The full variable domain, with the rest looked up from reference TRBV11-1 and TRBJ2-5, is EAEVAQSPRYKITEKSQAVAFWCDPISGHATLYWYRQILGQGPELLVQFQDESVVDDSQLPKDRFSAERLKGVDSTLKIQPAELGDSAMYLCASSPKSRGNQETQYFGPGTRLLVL.

The chain is built from TRBV28 and TRBJ2-2; D is unclear. The CDR3 contains 14 residues. CDR1 is MDHEN, CDR2 SYDVKM, per germline. Deletions cut 6 bases from V and 6 bases from J, with 14 bases between. For the CDR3, the DNA is TGTGCCAGCAGCCCCACAATCTCCCCCGGGGAGCTGTTTTTT. Protein sequence: CASSPTISPGELFF.

This clonotype was counted at least ten times. The chain combines TRBV7-9 with TRBJ1-2; possible D gene TRBD1, 5 bases. Germline loops: CDR1 SEHNR, CDR2 FQNEAQ (reference sequence). V lost 3 bases and J lost 10, with 12 bases in between. The CDR3 extends over 12 amino acids. CDR3: CASSFGAGDYTF. DNA for the CDR3: TGTGCCAGCAGCTTTGGGGCGGGGGACTACACCTTC.

This clonotype was counted between two and nine times. The chain carries TRBV7-2 and TRBJ2-2, with D possibly being TRBD1 (5 bases). This CDR3 has 13 residues. V lost 4 bases to trimming and J lost 8 bases, with 11 bases between them. Germline CDR1 is SGHTA and CDR2 is FQGNSA. The CDR3 DNA sequence: TGTGCCAGCAGCTGGAAAGGGGTTGGGGAGCTGTTTTTT. It codes for CASSWKGVGELFF.

The gene calls are TRBV6-2 or TRBV6-3 and TRBJ1-5, with 7 bases aligning to TRBD1. The CDR3 loop spans 15 amino acids. The V and J ends lost 6 bases and 7 bases, in that order; junction bases with no gene match: 12. CDR1 MNHEY and CDR2 SVGEGT come from the germline V gene. The CDR3 DNA sequence: TGTGCCAGCAGGGTTGACAGGGAGCCCTGGCAGCCCCAGCATTTT. Translating gives CASRVDREPWQPQHF.

This clonotype was seen more than once but under ten times. V and J are TRBV9 and TRBJ2-3, with TRBD2 as a possible D gene (6 bases). This CDR3 has 16 amino acids. In germline, CDR1 is SGDLS, CDR2 YYNGEE. V lost 0 bases and J 0 bases, leaving 11 bases between the germline ends. This chain's CDR3 is CASSVGLEGSTDTQYF. CDR3 in DNA: TGTGCCAGCAGCGTAGGGTTGGAGGGGAGCACAGATACGCAGTATTTT.

This clonotype was counted ten times or more. The V gene is TRBV6-1, the J gene TRBJ2-1; weak D call: TRBD2 (6 bases). Looked up from germline, CDR1 is MNHNS and CDR2 is SASEGT. Trimming took off 4 bases at V and 0 bases at J, with 7 bases between the two ends. The CDR3 sequence is 14 residues long. The CDR3 nucleotides read TGTGCCAGCAGTGTGACTAGCTCCTACAATGAGCAGTTCTTC. It specifies CASSVTSSYNEQFF.

This clonotype was counted between two and nine times. This chain uses TRBV20-1 with TRBJ2-3; 8 nucleotides match TRBD2. The CDR3 consists of 14 residues. CDR1 and CDR2 from the germline V gene are DFQATT and SNEGSKA (reference sequence). With V trimmed by 6 bases and J by 3 bases, 8 bases remained unmatched. The CDR3 nucleotides read TGCAGTGCCACGAGCGGGAGATCGACAGATACGCAGTATTTT. As protein: CSATSGRSTDTQYF.

This clonotype has ten or more counts. Given a much more abundant clone one base away, this may be a read error. The chain carries TRBV7-9 and TRBJ2-7; D remains unclear. The CDR3 consists of 11 residues. V lost 3 bases, J lost 5 bases, and 5 bases lay in between. In germline, CDR1 is SEHNR, CDR2 FQNEAQ (reference sequence). The CDR3 DNA sequence: TGTGCCAGCAGCTTCGGCCACGAGCAGTACTTC. This encodes CASSFGHEQYF. Drawing the rest from reference TRBV7-9 and TRBJ2-7, the complete variable domain is DTGVSQNPRHKITKRGQNVTFRCDPISEHNRLYWYRQTLGQGPEFLTYFQNEAQLEKSRLLSDRFSAERPKGSFSTLEIQRTEQGDSAMYLCASSFGHEQYFGPGTRLTVT.

This clonotype was counted only a few times. The chain couples TRBV24-1 to TRBJ2-2; 8 bases map to TRBD2. Per germline, CDR1 KGHDR and CDR2 SFDVKD. V trimming: 5 bases; J trimming: 4 bases; junction bases outside the gene matches: 11. The CDR3 loop spans 17 amino acids. The CDR3 reads CATSAEAGRGGTGELFF. The CDR3 nucleotides are TGTGCCACCAGTGCCGAAGCCGGGAGGGGCGGCACCGGGGAGCTGTTTTTT.